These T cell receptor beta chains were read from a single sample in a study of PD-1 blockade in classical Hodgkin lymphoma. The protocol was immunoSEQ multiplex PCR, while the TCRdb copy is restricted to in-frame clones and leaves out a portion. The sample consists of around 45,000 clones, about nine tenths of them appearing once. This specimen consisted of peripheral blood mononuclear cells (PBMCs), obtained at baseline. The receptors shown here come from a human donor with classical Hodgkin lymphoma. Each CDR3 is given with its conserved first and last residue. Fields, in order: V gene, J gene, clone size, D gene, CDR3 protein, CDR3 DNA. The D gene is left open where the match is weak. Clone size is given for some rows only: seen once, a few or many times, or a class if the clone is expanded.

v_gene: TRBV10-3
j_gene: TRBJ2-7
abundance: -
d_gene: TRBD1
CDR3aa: CAISDRTGNSYEQYF
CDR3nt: TGTGCCATCAGTGATAGGACAGGGAACTCCTACGAGCAGTACTTC

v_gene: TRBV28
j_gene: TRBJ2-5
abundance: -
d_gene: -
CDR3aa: CASTLGWSETQYF
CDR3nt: TGTGCCAGCACTTTAGGATGGTCAGAGACCCAGTACTTC

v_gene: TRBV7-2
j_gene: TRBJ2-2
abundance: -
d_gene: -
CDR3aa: CASSLFSAHTGELFF
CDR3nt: TGTGCCAGCAGCTTATTTTCAGCGCACACCGGGGAGCTGTTTTTT

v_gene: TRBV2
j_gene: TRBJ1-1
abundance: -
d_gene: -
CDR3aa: CASSERGQVNTEAFF
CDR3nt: TGTGCCAGCAGTGAAAGGGGACAAGTGAACACTGAAGCTTTCTTT

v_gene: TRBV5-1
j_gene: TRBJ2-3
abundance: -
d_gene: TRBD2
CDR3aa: CASSLATSGRATDTQYF
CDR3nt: TGCGCCAGCAGCTTGGCCACTAGCGGGAGGGCCACAGATACGCAGTATTTT

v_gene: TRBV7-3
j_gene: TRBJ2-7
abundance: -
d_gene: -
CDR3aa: CASSGSSGDKDPYEQYF
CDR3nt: TGTGCCAGCAGCGGAAGCTCAGGGGACAAGGATCCCTACGAGCAGTACTTC

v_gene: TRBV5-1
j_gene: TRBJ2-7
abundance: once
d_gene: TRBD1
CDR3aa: CASSSTWFRDRVHEQYF
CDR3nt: TGCGCCAGCAGCTCAACGTGGTTCCGGGACAGGGTGCACGAGCAGTACTTC

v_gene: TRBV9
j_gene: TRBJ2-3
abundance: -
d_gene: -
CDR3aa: CASSPTRADTQYF
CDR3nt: TGTGCCAGCAGCCCCACCCGGGCGGATACGCAGTATTTT

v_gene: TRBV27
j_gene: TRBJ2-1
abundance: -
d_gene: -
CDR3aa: CASRLRDPPNEQFF
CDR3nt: TGTGCCAGCAGACTCCGGGACCCGCCGAATGAGCAGTTCTTC

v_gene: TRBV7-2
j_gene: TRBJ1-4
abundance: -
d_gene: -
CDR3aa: CASSLSAGGTNEKLFF
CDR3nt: TGTGCCAGCAGCCTATCCGCGGGTGGCACTAATGAAAAACTGTTTTTT

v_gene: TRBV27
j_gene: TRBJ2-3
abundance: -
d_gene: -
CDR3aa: CASSLSWGATDTQYF
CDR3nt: TGTGCCAGCAGTTTATCCTGGGGGGCCACAGATACGCAGTATTTT

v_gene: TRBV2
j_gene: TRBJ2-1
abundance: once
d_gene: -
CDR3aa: CASSEVRGWYNEQFF
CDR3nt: TGTGCCAGCAGTGAGGTCCGGGGTTGGTACAATGAGCAGTTCTTC

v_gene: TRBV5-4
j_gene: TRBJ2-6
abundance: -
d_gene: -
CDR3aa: CASSLVGSGANVLTF
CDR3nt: TGTGCCAGCAGCTTGGTAGGCTCTGGGGCCAACGTCCTGACTTTC

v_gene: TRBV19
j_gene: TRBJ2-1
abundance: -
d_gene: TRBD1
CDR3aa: CASSIQGQGWEQFF
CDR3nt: TGTGCCAGTAGTATACAGGGACAGGGCTGGGAGCAGTTCTTC

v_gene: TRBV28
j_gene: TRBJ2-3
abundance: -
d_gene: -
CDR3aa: CASSLRRSFADTQYF
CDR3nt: TGTGCCAGCAGTTTGCGGCGTAGTTTCGCAGATACGCAGTATTTT

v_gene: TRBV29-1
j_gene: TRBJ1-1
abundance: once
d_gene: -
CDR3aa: CSALLQMNTEAFF
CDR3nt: TGCAGCGCCCTACTACAAATGAACACTGAAGCTTTCTTT

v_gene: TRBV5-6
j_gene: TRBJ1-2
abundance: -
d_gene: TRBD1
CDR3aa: CASSLSHRGHYGYTF
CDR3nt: TGTGCCAGCAGCTTGTCCCACAGGGGCCACTATGGCTACACCTTC

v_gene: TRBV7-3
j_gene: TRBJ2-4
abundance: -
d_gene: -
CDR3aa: CASSNRRNIQYF
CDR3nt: TGTGCCAGCAGCAACAGGAGGAACATTCAGTACTTC

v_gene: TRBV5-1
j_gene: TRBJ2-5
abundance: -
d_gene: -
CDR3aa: CASSPTGWMETQYF
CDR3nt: TGCGCCAGCAGCCCTACAGGGTGGATGGAGACCCAGTACTTC

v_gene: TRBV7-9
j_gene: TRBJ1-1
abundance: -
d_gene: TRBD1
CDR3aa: CASSSGMTGAAFF
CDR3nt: TGTGCCAGCAGCTCTGGGATGACAGGGGCCGCTTTCTTT

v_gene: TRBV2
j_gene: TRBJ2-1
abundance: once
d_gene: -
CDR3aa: CASSDLSSYNEQFF
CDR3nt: TGTGCCAGCAGTGACCTAAGCTCCTACAATGAGCAGTTCTTC

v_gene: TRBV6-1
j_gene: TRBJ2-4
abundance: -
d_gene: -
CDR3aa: CASRLVVAKNIQYF
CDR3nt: TGTGCCAGCAGACTAGTGGTAGCCAAAAACATTCAGTACTTC